A selection of T cell receptor beta chains follows, all from one sample in a study of cytomegalovirus exposure and HLA in healthy donors. Profiling relied on immunoSEQ multiplex PCR, and the TCRdb table lists in-frame clones only, not all of them. The table has over 200,000 clones, about four fifths seen once. The sequenced material came from PBMCs. The receptors come from a woman in her thirties or forties in good health and CMV-seropositive. CDR3s include the opening cysteine and the closing phenylalanine or tryptophan. Fields, in order: clone size, V gene, J gene, D gene, CDR3 DNA, CDR3 protein. D genes are given only for firm matches. Clone size is given for some rows only: seen once, a few or many times, or a class if the clone is expanded.

abundance: NA; v_gene: TRBV6-5; j_gene: TRBJ2-7; d_gene: TRBD2; CDR3nt: TGTGCCAGCAGGCGGACTAGCGGAAAGTCCTACGAGCAGTACTTC; CDR3aa: CASRRTSGKSYEQYF
abundance: NA; v_gene: TRBV11-3; j_gene: TRBJ2-7; d_gene: NA; CDR3nt: TGTGCCAGCAGCCCTGACGGGGGGCACGAGCAGTACTTC; CDR3aa: CASSPDGGHEQYF
abundance: NA; v_gene: TRBV6-1; j_gene: TRBJ2-3; d_gene: TRBD1; CDR3nt: TGTGCCAGCAGGCAGACAGGGGAGGTGACAGATACGCAGTATTTT; CDR3aa: CASRQTGEVTDTQYF
abundance: NA; v_gene: TRBV7-3; j_gene: TRBJ2-1; d_gene: NA; CDR3nt: TGTGCCAGCAGCCCCCGTCTGTCCTACAATGAGCAGTTCTTC; CDR3aa: CASSPRLSYNEQFF
abundance: NA; v_gene: TRBV6-5; j_gene: TRBJ1-6; d_gene: TRBD1; CDR3nt: TGTGCCAGCAGCTCCGGACAGGGGAGTAATTCACCCCTCCACTTT; CDR3aa: CASSSGQGSNSPLHF
abundance: NA; v_gene: TRBV18; j_gene: TRBJ1-1; d_gene: NA; CDR3nt: TGTGCCAGCTCACCTCAGATAAACACTGAAGCTTTCTTT; CDR3aa: CASSPQINTEAFF
abundance: NA; v_gene: TRBV9; j_gene: TRBJ2-1; d_gene: NA; CDR3nt: TGTGCCAGCAGCGTAGTTGAGAGCTCCTACAATGAGCAGTTCTTC; CDR3aa: CASSVVESSYNEQFF
abundance: NA; v_gene: TRBV6-7; j_gene: TRBJ2-7; d_gene: TRBD2; CDR3nt: TGTGCCAGCAGCCCGCGGGGGGGCGACGAGCAGTACTTC; CDR3aa: CASSPRGGDEQYF
abundance: NA; v_gene: TRBV18; j_gene: TRBJ1-2; d_gene: NA; CDR3nt: TGTGCCAGCTCACCGGGGGGGGCCTTCGGCTACACCTTC; CDR3aa: CASSPGGAFGYTF
abundance: NA; v_gene: TRBV29-1; j_gene: TRBJ1-1; d_gene: TRBD1; CDR3nt: TGCAGCGTTCAGGGGGCGGTGACTGAAGCTTTCTTT; CDR3aa: CSVQGAVTEAFF
abundance: NA; v_gene: TRBV4-2; j_gene: TRBJ1-3; d_gene: NA; CDR3nt: TGTGCCAGCAGCCAAGGAGGTGGTAACTCTGGAAACACCATATATTTT; CDR3aa: CASSQGGGNSGNTIYF
abundance: NA; v_gene: TRBV4-2; j_gene: TRBJ2-3; d_gene: TRBD2; CDR3nt: TGTGCCAGCAGCCAAAGGAGCGGGGGGCCAACAGATACGCAGTATTTT; CDR3aa: CASSQRSGGPTDTQYF
abundance: NA; v_gene: TRBV2; j_gene: TRBJ2-7; d_gene: NA; CDR3nt: TGTGCCAGCATGGGCCAGGGAGAGCAGTACTTC; CDR3aa: CASMGQGEQYF
abundance: NA; v_gene: TRBV5-4; j_gene: TRBJ2-3; d_gene: NA; CDR3nt: TGTGCCAGCAGCTTGGTTCACACAGATACGCAGTATTTT; CDR3aa: CASSLVHTDTQYF
abundance: NA; v_gene: TRBV11-1; j_gene: TRBJ2-5; d_gene: NA; CDR3nt: TGTGCCAGCACAGGGGAGGGTTTCGGGACCCAGTACTTC; CDR3aa: CASTGEGFGTQYF
abundance: NA; v_gene: TRBV14; j_gene: TRBJ1-3; d_gene: TRBD1; CDR3nt: TGTGCCAGCAGCCTAAGGTGGAACAGGGGGCACGGAAACACCATATATTTT; CDR3aa: CASSLRWNRGHGNTIYF
abundance: few; v_gene: TRBV5-1; j_gene: TRBJ1-4; d_gene: TRBD1; CDR3nt: TGCGCCAGCACCCTACGGGACAGGGAAGGGGCTAATGAAAAACTGTTTTTT; CDR3aa: CASTLRDREGANEKLFF
abundance: NA; v_gene: TRBV19; j_gene: TRBJ2-1; d_gene: TRBD2; CDR3nt: TGTGCCAGTACCCCCCTGCCCGGGACTAGCGGGAGGATACATGAGCAGTTCTTC; CDR3aa: CASTPLPGTSGRIHEQFF
abundance: NA; v_gene: TRBV6-1; j_gene: TRBJ2-4; d_gene: TRBD2; CDR3nt: TGTGCCAGCAGTGGGACTAGCGGGAGGGCTCGGGACATTCAGTACTTC; CDR3aa: CASSGTSGRARDIQYF
abundance: NA; v_gene: TRBV25-1; j_gene: TRBJ1-4; d_gene: TRBD1; CDR3nt: TGTGCCAGCAGTGTGGCGACAGGGGGGACTAATGAAAAACTGTTTTTT; CDR3aa: CASSVATGGTNEKLFF
abundance: NA; v_gene: TRBV29-1; j_gene: TRBJ2-3; d_gene: TRBD2; CDR3nt: TGCAGCGTTGGCGGGGGGGCCGTGGATACGCAGTATTTT; CDR3aa: CSVGGGAVDTQYF
abundance: once; v_gene: TRBV19; j_gene: TRBJ1-5; d_gene: NA; CDR3nt: TGTGTCCCGTGGGGGGGATACAATCAGCCCCAGCATTTT; CDR3aa: CVPWGGYNQPQHF
abundance: NA; v_gene: TRBV9; j_gene: TRBJ1-2; d_gene: TRBD1; CDR3nt: TGTGCCAGCAGCGGGACAGGTTATGGCTACACCTTC; CDR3aa: CASSGTGYGYTF
abundance: NA; v_gene: TRBV9; j_gene: TRBJ2-5; d_gene: NA; CDR3nt: TGTGCCAGCAGCGTAGCTGGAGGGAGTGGAGAGACCCAGTACTTC; CDR3aa: CASSVAGGSGETQYF
abundance: few; v_gene: TRBV11-2; j_gene: TRBJ1-5; d_gene: NA; CDR3nt: TGTGCCAGCAGCTTAGGGGCAGGGCACGGGCAGCCCCAGCATTTT; CDR3aa: CASSLGAGHGQPQHF
abundance: NA; v_gene: TRBV7-8; j_gene: TRBJ2-7; d_gene: TRBD2; CDR3nt: TGTGCCAGCAGCTTACTAGCGGAGCCAAGCTCCTACGAGCAGTACTTC; CDR3aa: CASSLLAEPSSYEQYF
abundance: once; v_gene: TRBV12-5; j_gene: TRBJ2-7; d_gene: NA; CDR3nt: TGTGCTAGTGGTTTGTCGACTAGTAGGAGCGAGCAGTACTTC; CDR3aa: CASGLSTSRSEQYF
abundance: NA; v_gene: TRBV7-9; j_gene: TRBJ2-2; d_gene: NA; CDR3nt: TGTGCCAGCCGCGACGGACTGAACACCGGGGAGCTGTTTTTT; CDR3aa: CASRDGLNTGELFF
abundance: NA; v_gene: TRBV4-2; j_gene: TRBJ1-2; d_gene: NA; CDR3nt: TGTGCCAGCAGCCAAGTCCGTACGGTTCTCTATGGCTACACCTTC; CDR3aa: CASSQVRTVLYGYTF
abundance: NA; v_gene: TRBV6-1; j_gene: TRBJ2-3; d_gene: NA; CDR3nt: TGTGCCAGCAGTGCGTTTAGGGGAAGCACAGATACGCAGTATTTT; CDR3aa: CASSAFRGSTDTQYF
abundance: NA; v_gene: TRBV19; j_gene: TRBJ2-5; d_gene: NA; CDR3nt: TGTGCCAGTAGTATAGGACCAGGGCCGCAGGAGACCCAGTACTTC; CDR3aa: CASSIGPGPQETQYF
abundance: NA; v_gene: TRBV5-6; j_gene: TRBJ1-2; d_gene: NA; CDR3nt: TGTGCCAGCAGCTCCCTAACTAACTATGGCTACACCTTC; CDR3aa: CASSSLTNYGYTF
abundance: few; v_gene: TRBV30; j_gene: TRBJ1-1; d_gene: NA; CDR3nt: TGTGCCTGGAGTGTTCCGAATGGACAGAACACTGAAGCTTTCTTT; CDR3aa: CAWSVPNGQNTEAFF
abundance: NA; v_gene: TRBV7-3; j_gene: TRBJ2-2; d_gene: TRBD1; CDR3nt: TGTGCCAGCGGCTCCTCGACAGGGTACCTCACCGGGGAGCTGTTTTTT; CDR3aa: CASGSSTGYLTGELFF
abundance: NA; v_gene: TRBV10-3; j_gene: TRBJ1-5; d_gene: NA; CDR3nt: TGTGCCATCAGTGAATCGCAGGTGATTAGCAATCAGCCCCAGCATTTT; CDR3aa: CAISESQVISNQPQHF
abundance: NA; v_gene: TRBV4-3; j_gene: TRBJ2-3; d_gene: NA; CDR3nt: TGCGCCAGCAGCCAAGATAAGGAGAGCACAGATACGCAGTATTTT; CDR3aa: CASSQDKESTDTQYF
abundance: few; v_gene: TRBV29-1; j_gene: TRBJ1-1; d_gene: NA; CDR3nt: TGCAGCGTTGCTCCATTCACGACAGGCACTGAAGCTTTCTTT; CDR3aa: CSVAPFTTGTEAFF
abundance: NA; v_gene: TRBV10-1; j_gene: TRBJ2-3; d_gene: NA; CDR3nt: TGCGCCAGCAGTGAGTCGTCAGGGGTGGATACGCAGTATTTT; CDR3aa: CASSESSGVDTQYF
abundance: NA; v_gene: TRBV7-3; j_gene: TRBJ2-2; d_gene: NA; CDR3nt: TGTGCCAGCAGCTTAAACCTAAGGGGGGGCACCGGGGAGCTGTTTTTT; CDR3aa: CASSLNLRGGTGELFF
abundance: NA; v_gene: TRBV28; j_gene: TRBJ1-2; d_gene: NA; CDR3nt: TGTGCCAGCAGTCCCCATTGGGAGGAGGGCTACACCTTC; CDR3aa: CASSPHWEEGYTF
abundance: NA; v_gene: TRBV9; j_gene: TRBJ1-2; d_gene: NA; CDR3nt: TGTGCCAGCAGCGTGGACAGTCACCCCTGGGGCTACACCTTC; CDR3aa: CASSVDSHPWGYTF